This passage covers 27 T cell receptor beta chains from one sample sequenced in a study of blood T cell repertoires in COVID-19. Some clones are missing from TCRdb's copy, which holds only in-frame ones; the method was immunoSEQ multiplex PCR. The data contain 140,000 to 150,000 clones, 75% to 90% of them singletons. The sample was peripheral blood. These receptors all come from a woman aged 55-75 years with active COVID-19.

The chain has TRBV18 and TRBJ2-2; D may be TRBD1 (5 bases). Trimming removed 7 bases from V and 4 bases from J, with 10 bases in between. The CDR3 is made up of 13 amino acids. Germline V lookup: CDR1 KGHSH, CDR2 LQKENI. The CDR3 DNA follows: TGTGCCAGCTACTCAGGGATCACCGGGGAGCTGTTTTTT. It codes for CASYSGITGELFF.

This clone appeared once. J is TRBJ1-3 and V is TRBV28, with 9 nucleotides matching TRBD1. The V segment lost 6 bases and the J segment 2 bases; nucleotides outside the gene matches: 2. CDR1 MDHEN and CDR2 SYDVKM come from the germline V gene. The CDR3 has 14 amino acids. CDR3 in amino acids: CASSTGGTGNTIYF. The CDR3 DNA reads TGTGCCAGCAGCACAGGGGGCACTGGAAACACCATATATTTT. The complete variable domain, with remaining parts taken from reference TRBV28 and TRBJ1-3, reads DVKVTQSSRYLVKRTGEKVFLECVQDMDHENMFWYRQDPGLGLRLIYFSYDVKMKEKGDIPEGYSVSREKKERFSLILESASTNQTSMYLCASSTGGTGNTIYFGEGSWLTVV.

The CDR3 DNA follows: TGTGCCAGCAGCAAAGGAGGGCTAGTAAGGGAGGGCGAGCAGTTCTTC. This encodes CASSKGGLVREGEQFF. The chain joins TRBV21-1 to TRBJ2-1; the table's TRBD2 call for D was not verified on the DNA. TRBV21-1 constitutes a pseudogene. The CDR3 consists of 16 residues.

V and J are TRBV10-3 and TRBJ2-3; 14 bases match TRBD2. After removal of 6 bases from V and 1 base from J, the junction contained 12 bases not matched to a gene. Germline V lookup: CDR1 ENHRY, CDR2 SYGVKD. This CDR3 spans 19 amino acids. In DNA, the CDR3 is TGTGCCATCAGCACCCTCGGGACTAGCGGGAGAGAGCGCACAGATACGCAGTATTTT. Protein product: CAISTLGTSGRERTDTQYF.

The genes are TRBV5-4 and TRBJ2-7; 11 bases line up with TRBD1. V lost 3 bases, J lost 3 bases, and 5 bases stayed unmatched. Germline V gene lookup returns CDR1 SGHNT and CDR2 YYREEE (reference sequence). The CDR3 loop spans 15 amino acids. This CDR3 reads CASSYRTGGFYEQYF. The CDR3 region has the DNA TGTGCCAGCAGCTACAGGACAGGGGGCTTCTACGAGCAGTACTTC.

The CDR3: CASRALARNYNEQFF. DNA of the CDR3: TGTGCCAGCAGAGCATTGGCGCGGAATTACAATGAGCAGTTCTTC. J is TRBJ2-1 and V is TRBV7-6; D not resolved. CDR1 is SGHVS and CDR2 is FNYEAQ in the germline V gene. The V gene lost 6 bases and the J gene lost 4 bases, with 16 bases spanning the gap. This CDR3 contains 15 residues.

This clone appeared a single time. V gene TRBV6-1 combines with J gene TRBJ1-5, with D possibly matching TRBD1 (6 bases). The V end was cut by 1 base, the J end by 0 bases, with 13 bases between. The CDR3 is 17 amino acids. Germline CDR1 MNHNS, CDR2 SASEGT. CDR3 sequence (DNA): TGTGCCAGCAGTGAAGAGCGCTACAGGGATAGCAATCAGCCCCAGCATTTT. It is translated as CASSEERYRDSNQPQHF.

This clone has only a few counts. DNA of the CDR3: TGTGCCAGCAGCCCCCAGAACACCGGGGAGCTGTTTTTT. It is translated as CASSPQNTGELFF. V is TRBV6-4 and J is TRBJ2-2, with D uncertain. The germline gives CDR1 MRHNA, CDR2 SNTAGT. V lost 6 bases and J lost 1, with 6 bases in between. This CDR3 has 13 amino acids.

The V gene is TRBV18, the J gene TRBJ2-1; TRBD1 agrees at 8 bases. The V gene's germline CDR1 is KGHSH and CDR2 LQKENI. There are 13 residues in the CDR3. After removal of 2 bases from V and 8 bases from J, the junction contained 2 bases not matched to a gene. CDR3 bases: TGTGCCAGCTCACCAAAGGACAGGGATGAGCAGTTCTTC. As protein: CASSPKDRDEQFF.

The chain couples TRBV28 to TRBJ2-7; tentatively, D is TRBD1 (5 bases). Per the germline V gene, CDR1 is MDHEN and CDR2 is SYDVKM. This CDR3 is built from 15 residues. V shed 3 bases and J shed 12 bases, with 24 bases lying between them. In DNA, the CDR3 is TGTGCCAGCAGTTTTGTTGGGGCCGCCCTGAGTCCGGGGTACTTC. Its translation: CASSFVGAALSPGYF.

The chain has TRBV7-2 and TRBJ2-3; D perhaps matches TRBD2 (5 bases). Germline lookup yields CDR1 SGHTA and CDR2 FQGNSA. V was cut by 4 bases and J by 4 bases, with 18 bases left in between. The CDR3 consists of 16 residues. CDR3 protein: CASSSEALVWADTQYF. DNA for the CDR3: TGTGCCAGCAGCTCGGAGGCGCTAGTGTGGGCAGATACGCAGTATTTT.

J is TRBJ2-3 and V is TRBV20-1; 12 bases match TRBD2. The germline V gene has CDR1 DFQATT and CDR2 SNEGSKA (reference sequence). With V trimmed by 3 bases and J by 1 base, 11 bases remained unmatched. The CDR3 is 18 amino acids. The CDR3 nucleotides read TGCAGTGCTAGTTCACTAGCGGGAGGAGGTGAAGGCACAGATACGCAGTATTTT. It specifies CSASSLAGGGEGTDTQYF.

CDR3 sequence (DNA): TGCGCCAGCAGCAGATCCAGCGCTGCTATCTCCTACAATGAGCAGTTCTTC. This translates into CASSRSSAAISYNEQFF. The chain has TRBV10-1 and TRBJ2-1, with D unresolved. The ends were cut back, 6 bases at V and 0 bases at J, with 18 bases in the middle. Looked up from germline, CDR1 is WNHNN and CDR2 is SYGVQD (reference sequence). The CDR3 spans 17 residues.

The chain joins TRBV6-5 to TRBJ1-2; the D gene is possibly TRBD1 (5 bases). Germline V lookup: CDR1 MNHEY, CDR2 SVGAGI. Trimming removed 0 bases from V and 4 bases from J, with 9 bases in between. The CDR3 spans 14 residues. CDR3 sequence reads: CASSYSTDTYGYTF. DNA for the CDR3: TGTGCCAGCAGTTACTCGACAGATACCTATGGCTACACCTTC.

The chain combines TRBV2 with TRBJ2-1; TRBD2 matches at 10 bases. CDR3 length: 16 amino acids. In germline, CDR1 is SNHLY, CDR2 FYNNEI. The V segment lost 6 bases and the J segment 1 base; nucleotides outside the gene matches: 6. This CDR3 reads CASRPISGRSYNEQFF. CDR3 nucleotide sequence: TGTGCCAGCAGGCCAATTAGCGGGAGGTCCTACAATGAGCAGTTCTTC. The full variable domain, with the rest looked up from reference TRBV2 and TRBJ2-1, is EPEVTQTPSHQVTQMGQEVILRCVPISNHLYFYWYRQILGQKVEFLVSFYNNEISEKSEIFDDQFSVERPDGSNFTLKIRSTKLEDSAMYFCASRPISGRSYNEQFFGPGTRLTVL.

J is TRBJ2-7 and V is TRBV7-2; tentative D call: TRBD2 (5 bases). Germline loops: CDR1 SGHTA, CDR2 FQGNSA. The CDR3 is 13 residues long. V was shortened by 2 bases and J by 7 bases, with 12 bases between the two germline ends. Written as DNA, the CDR3 is TGTGCCAGCAGCTTATCGGGAACCTGGGAGCAGTACTTC. This codes for CASSLSGTWEQYF.

The CDR3 sequence is CASSFGLAGSLSDNEQFF. CDR3 in DNA: TGTGCCAGCAGTTTTGGGCTAGCGGGATCCTTGAGTGACAATGAGCAGTTCTTC. This sequence joins TRBV28 and TRBJ2-1, with 9 bases aligning to TRBD2. The CDR3 has 18 amino acids. Unmatched junction bases numbered 14, after V lost 3 bases and J lost 5 bases. Germline-derived CDR1 and CDR2 are MDHEN and SYDVKM.

V and J are TRBV7-9 and TRBJ2-7; 10 bases are a match to TRBD2. The CDR3 is 15 amino acids. The V and J ends lost 1 base and 2 bases, in that order; junction bases with no gene match: 2. Looked up from germline, CDR1 is SEHNR and CDR2 is FQNEAQ (reference sequence). CDR3 DNA sequence: TGTGCCAGCAGCTTAGGAAGCGGGAGGGCCTACGAGCAGTACTTC. This gives the protein CASSLGSGRAYEQYF.

The chain joins TRBV19 to TRBJ1-4; D unclear. From germline, CDR1 is LNHDA and CDR2 SQIVND (reference sequence). V was clipped by 4 bases and J by 5 bases, with 5 bases between them. This CDR3 has 12 amino acids. CDR3 sequence (DNA): TGTGCCAGTAGTAAGAGGAATGAAAAACTGTTTTTT. Translating it yields CASSKRNEKLFF.

The CDR3 region is CASSDARRGYYEQYF. DNA for the CDR3: TGTGCCAGCAGTGACGCGAGGAGAGGCTACTACGAGCAGTACTTC. The chain recombines TRBV2 with TRBJ2-7; no firm D call. The CDR3 contains 15 residues. Germline loops: CDR1 SNHLY, CDR2 FYNNEI. Trimming removed 3 bases at V and 3 bases at J, with 15 bases between.

V gene TRBV6-5 combines with J gene TRBJ2-1, with 10 bases matching TRBD1. The V and J ends lost 2 bases and 9 bases, in that order; junction bases with no gene match: 7. Germline values: CDR1 MNHEY, CDR2 SVGAGI. This CDR3 contains 15 residues. The DNA of the CDR3 is TGTGCCAGCAGTTACACCCGGGACAGGGGAACTGAGCAGTTCTTC. It codes for CASSYTRDRGTEQFF.

The chain recombines TRBV27 with TRBJ2-7; D is perhaps TRBD1 (5 bases). The germline V gene has CDR1 MNHEY and CDR2 SMNVEV (reference sequence). V lost 2 bases, J lost 0 bases, and 11 bases lay in between. The CDR3 has 15 amino acids. The CDR3 loop reads CASSLIGHSSYEQYF. The CDR3 bases are TGTGCCAGCAGTTTAATTGGACATAGCTCCTACGAGCAGTACTTC.

CDR3 region: CAWTGTVSYSPLHF. In DNA, the CDR3 is TGTGCCTGGACCGGGACAGTCTCTTATTCACCCCTCCACTTT. The chain has TRBV30 and TRBJ1-6, with TRBD1 matching over 7 bases. Per germline, CDR1 GTSNPN and CDR2 SVGIG (reference sequence). Trimming cost V 4 bases and J 8 bases; bases outside gene matches: 8. The CDR3 spans 14 residues. Filled out from reference TRBV30 and TRBJ1-6, the complete variable domain reads SQTIHQWPATLVQPVGSPLSLECTVEGTSNPNLYWYRQAAGRGLQLLFYSVGIGQISSEVPQNLSASRPQDRQFILSSKKLLLSDSGFYLCAWTGTVSYSPLHFGNGTRLTVT.

This chain links TRBV7-2 with TRBJ2-1; the match to TRBD2 covers 16 bases. CDR1 and CDR2 (germline): SGHTA, FQGNSA. The CDR3 runs to 17 residues. V lost 5 bases, J lost 8 bases, and 9 bases stayed unmatched. DNA for the CDR3: TGTGCCAGCAGCCCACCGGGACTAGCGGGAGGGGGCGATGAGCAGTTCTTC. This gives the protein CASSPPGLAGGGDEQFF.

The genes are TRBV7-2 and TRBJ2-7, with unresolved D. The CDR3 spans 14 residues. Germline-derived CDR1 and CDR2 are SGHTA and FQGNSA. Trimming took off 2 bases at V and 5 bases at J, with 13 bases between the two ends. CDR3 in amino acids: CASSLLAAVNEQYF. The CDR3 DNA follows: TGTGCCAGCAGCTTACTGGCCGCAGTGAACGAGCAGTACTTC.

CDR3 DNA: TGTGCCAGCAGTTACTCGGGGACAGAGCCGGGGGAGCAGTACTTC. This codes for CASSYSGTEPGEQYF. This chain joins TRBV6-2 or TRBV6-3 and TRBJ2-7, with 7 bases identical to TRBD1. The CDR3 contains 15 residues. The V segment lost 0 bases and the J segment 7 bases; nucleotides outside the gene matches: 9. Germline CDR1 and CDR2: MNHEY and SVGEGT.

This chain links TRBV9 with TRBJ2-7, with D maybe TRBD1 (6 bases). Trimming removed 3 bases at V and 3 bases at J, with 13 bases between. The germline V gene encodes CDR1 SGDLS and CDR2 YYNGEE. There are 14 residues in the CDR3. CDR3 in amino acids: CASSGIGGNYEQYF. CDR3 coding DNA: TGTGCCAGCAGCGGGATAGGGGGTAACTACGAGCAGTACTTC.